This T cell receptor beta chain was sequenced during a study of T cell responses to AZD1222 COVID-19 vaccine. Generated by immunoSEQ multiplex PCR, the TCRdb table keeps only in-frame clones and is missing some. The table includes 100,000 to 150,000 clones, over 75% detected once. Germline CDR1 reads ENHRY; CDR2 reads SYGVKD. V lost 2 bases to trimming and J lost 5 bases, with 12 bases between them. There are 14 residues in the CDR3. Sequencing used peripheral blood, obtained on day 0 of AZD1222 vaccination. The V call is TRBV10-3, the J call TRBJ1-1; D is possibly TRBD1 (5 bases). The TCR originated in an adult in good health. The CDR3 spells CAISEGAGRTEAFF. For the CDR3, the DNA is TGTGCCATCAGTGAGGGGGCAGGGAGGACTGAAGCTTTCTTT.